This T cell receptor beta chain was identified in a study of cytomegalovirus exposure and HLA in healthy donors. For the study at large: As released early, the data held roughly 85 million unique TCRs from HLA-typed donors.

In regard to this clone: The target antigen is unknown.

With 60 Vbeta and 13 Jbeta primers, the PCR was carried out. As originally analysed: In a later analysis, of tens of millions of unique beta chains, 9 million to 11 million appeared in at least two donors. Using immunoSEQ multiplex PCR, the repertoire was profiled, and TCRdb retains in-frame clones only, with some absent. Clone size and the V and J calls come from that table; the DNA yielded D and trimming. The sample shows some 65,000 clones, 60% to 65% of them seen only once. Per the germline V gene, CDR1 is SGHKS and CDR2 is YYEKEE (reference sequence). V was trimmed by 0 bases and J by 3 bases, leaving 10 bases between them. The CDR3 has 14 amino acids. Overall study findings and caveats: Earlier analysis looked at TCR beta V segments, and most were productive about 87% or about 30% of the time.

The origin of this receptor is a young man in good health and CMV-seronegative. V is TRBV5-5 and J is TRBJ2-7, with D uncertain. Sequencing was done on a sample of PBMCs. The CDR3 sequence: CASSLASGRYEQYF. The CDR3 DNA follows: TGTGCCAGCAGCTTGGCGTCAGGCCGCTACGAGCAGTACTTC.